This is a list of T cell receptor beta chains from one sample in a study of neoadjuvant anti-PD-1 for oral cavity cancer. The method was immunoSEQ multiplex PCR; TCRdb's version includes in-frame clones alone and lacks a portion of them. The data show more than 25,000 clones, roughly 85% seen once. Here the sequenced sample was PBMCs, taken after nivolumab (anti-PD-1) treatment. These receptors came from a person aged 40 to 85 with oral cavity squamous cell carcinoma. Both conserved end residues are trimmed from each CDR3. The D gene is left open where the match is weak.

v_call	d_call	cdr3_aa
TRBV7-2	.	ASSSDGANEKLF
TRBV18	TRBD1	ASSSTGYDGYT
TRBV18	.	ASSPGQHYEQY
TRBV19	.	ASSMGQNYGYT
TRBV13	TRBD2	ASSLGTSGPNEQF
TRBV5-4	TRBD2	ASSLGLAGGRNEQF
TRBV4-2	TRBD1	ASSQVWAGQGSHGYT
TRBV7-9	.	ASSRRRGSQETQY
TRBV4-1	TRBD1	ASSQRPPGQGASTDTQY
TRBV19	TRBD1	ASSRIQGTEAF